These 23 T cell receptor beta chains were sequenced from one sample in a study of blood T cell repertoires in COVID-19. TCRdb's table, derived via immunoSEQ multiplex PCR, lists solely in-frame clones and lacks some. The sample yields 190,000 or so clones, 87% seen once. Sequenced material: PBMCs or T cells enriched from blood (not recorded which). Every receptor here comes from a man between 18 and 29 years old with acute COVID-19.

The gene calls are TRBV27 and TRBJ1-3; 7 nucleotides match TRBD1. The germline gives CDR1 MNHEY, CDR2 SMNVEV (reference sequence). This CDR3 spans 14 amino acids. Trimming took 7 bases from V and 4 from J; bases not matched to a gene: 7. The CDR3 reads CASTSLTGGNTIYF. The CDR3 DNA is TGTGCCAGCACCAGTCTGACAGGGGGAAACACCATATATTTT.

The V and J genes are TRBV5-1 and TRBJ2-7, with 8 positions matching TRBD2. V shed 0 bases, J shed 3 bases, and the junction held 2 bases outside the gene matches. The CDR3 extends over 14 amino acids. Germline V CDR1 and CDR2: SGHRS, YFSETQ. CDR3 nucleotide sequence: TGCGCCAGCAGCTTGGCGGGGGGGATCTACGAGCAGTACTTC. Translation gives CASSLAGGIYEQYF. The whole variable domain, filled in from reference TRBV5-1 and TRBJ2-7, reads KAGVTQTPRYLIKTRGQQVTLSCSPISGHRSVSWYQQTPGQGLQFLFEYFSETQRNKGNFPGRFSGRQFSNSRSEMNVSTLELGDSALYLCASSLAGGIYEQYFGPGTRLTVT.

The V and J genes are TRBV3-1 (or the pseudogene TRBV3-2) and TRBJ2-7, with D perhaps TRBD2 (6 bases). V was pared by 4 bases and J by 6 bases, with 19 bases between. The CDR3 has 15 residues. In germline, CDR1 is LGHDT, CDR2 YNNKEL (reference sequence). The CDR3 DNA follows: TGTGCCAGCAGCCCTTCCGGCGGAGGGCCGGTCGAGCAGTACTTC. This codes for CASSPSGGGPVEQYF.

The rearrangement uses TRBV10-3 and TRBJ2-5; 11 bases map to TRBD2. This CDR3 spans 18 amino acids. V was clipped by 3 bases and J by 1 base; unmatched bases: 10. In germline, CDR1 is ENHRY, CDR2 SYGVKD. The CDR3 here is CAISDTPGLAVTQETQYF. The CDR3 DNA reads TGTGCCATCAGTGATACCCCGGGACTAGCGGTTACCCAAGAGACCCAGTACTTC.

CDR3 residues: CASSSGQAAFF. The DNA of the CDR3 is TGTGCCAGTTCCAGCGGACAGGCAGCTTTCTTT. The chain couples TRBV19 to TRBJ1-1; 7 bases agree with TRBD1. The CDR3 covers 11 residues. V shed 8 bases, J shed 10 bases, and the junction held 7 bases outside the gene matches. The germline V gene encodes CDR1 LNHDA and CDR2 SQIVND (reference sequence).

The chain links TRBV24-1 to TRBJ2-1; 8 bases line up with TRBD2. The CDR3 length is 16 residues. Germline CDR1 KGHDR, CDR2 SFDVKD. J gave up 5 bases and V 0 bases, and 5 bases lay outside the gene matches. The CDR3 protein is CATSDLQPSGHNEQFF. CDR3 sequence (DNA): TGTGCCACCAGTGATTTGCAGCCTAGCGGGCACAATGAGCAGTTCTTC.

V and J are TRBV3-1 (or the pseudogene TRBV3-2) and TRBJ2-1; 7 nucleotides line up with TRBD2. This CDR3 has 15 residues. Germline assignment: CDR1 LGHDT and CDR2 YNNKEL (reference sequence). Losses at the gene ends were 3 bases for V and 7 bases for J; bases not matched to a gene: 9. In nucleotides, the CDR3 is TGTGCCAGCAGCCACGCGGGAGAATGGGGTAATGAGCAGTTCTTC. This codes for CASSHAGEWGNEQFF.

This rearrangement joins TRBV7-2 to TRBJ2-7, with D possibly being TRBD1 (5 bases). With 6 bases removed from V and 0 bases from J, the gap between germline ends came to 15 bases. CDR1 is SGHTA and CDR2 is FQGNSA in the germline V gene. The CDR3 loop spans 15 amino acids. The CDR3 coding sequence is TGTGCCAGCAGTTCTTTTAACACAGGCTCCTACGAGCAGTACTTC. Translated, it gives CASSSFNTGSYEQYF.

The CDR3 region has the DNA TGTGCCAGTAAGACTAGCTCAAGCTCCTACAATGAGCAGTTCTTC. Residues: CASKTSSSSYNEQFF. The chain is built from TRBV19 and TRBJ2-1, with 7 bases fitting TRBD2. The V and J ends lost 7 bases and 0 bases, in that order; junction bases with no gene match: 6. Looked up from germline, CDR1 is LNHDA and CDR2 is SQIVND (reference sequence). There are 15 residues in the CDR3.

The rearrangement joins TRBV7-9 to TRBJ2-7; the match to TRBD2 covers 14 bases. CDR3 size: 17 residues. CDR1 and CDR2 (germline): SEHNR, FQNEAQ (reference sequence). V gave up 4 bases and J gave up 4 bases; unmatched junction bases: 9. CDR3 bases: TGTGCCAGCAGCTCCCCCCCCGGGACTAGCGGGAGATACGAGCAGTACTTC. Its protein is CASSSPPGTSGRYEQYF. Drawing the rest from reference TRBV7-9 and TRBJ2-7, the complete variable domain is DTGVSQNPRHKITKRGQNVTFRCDPISEHNRLYWYRQTLGQGPEFLTYFQNEAQLEKSRLLSDRFSAERPKGSFSTLEIQRTEQGDSAMYLCASSSPPGTSGRYEQYFGPGTRLTVT.

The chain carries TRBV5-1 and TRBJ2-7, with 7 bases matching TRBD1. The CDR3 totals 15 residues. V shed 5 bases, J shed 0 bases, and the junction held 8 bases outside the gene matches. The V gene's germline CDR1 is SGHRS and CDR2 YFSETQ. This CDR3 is CASRKPGQPSYEQYF. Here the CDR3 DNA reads TGCGCCAGCAGGAAACCGGGACAGCCCTCCTACGAGCAGTACTTC.

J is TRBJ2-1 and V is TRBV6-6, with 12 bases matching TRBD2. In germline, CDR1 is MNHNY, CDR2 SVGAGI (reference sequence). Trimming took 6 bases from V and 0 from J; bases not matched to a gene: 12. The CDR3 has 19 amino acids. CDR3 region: CASSDFGLAGTYSYNEQFF. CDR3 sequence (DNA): TGTGCCAGCAGCGACTTTGGACTAGCGGGAACCTACTCCTACAATGAGCAGTTCTTC.

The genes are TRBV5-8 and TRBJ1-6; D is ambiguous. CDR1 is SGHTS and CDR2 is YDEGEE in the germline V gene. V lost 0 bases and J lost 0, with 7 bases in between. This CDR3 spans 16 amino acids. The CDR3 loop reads CASSLDGSSYNSPLHF. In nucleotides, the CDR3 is TGTGCCAGCAGCTTGGACGGGAGCTCCTATAATTCACCCCTCCACTTT. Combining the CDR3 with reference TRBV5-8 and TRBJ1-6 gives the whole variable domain EAGVTQSPTHLIKTRGQQATLRCSPISGHTSVYWYQQALGLGLQFLLWYDEGEERNRGNFPPRFSGRQFPNYSSELNVNALELEDSALYLCASSLDGSSYNSPLHFGNGTRLTVT.

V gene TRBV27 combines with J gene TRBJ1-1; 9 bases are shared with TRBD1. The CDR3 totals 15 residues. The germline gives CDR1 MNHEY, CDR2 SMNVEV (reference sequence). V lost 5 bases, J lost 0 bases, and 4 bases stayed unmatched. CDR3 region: CASSLNRGLNTEAFF. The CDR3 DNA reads TGTGCCAGCAGTCTTAACAGGGGGCTGAACACTGAAGCTTTCTTT.

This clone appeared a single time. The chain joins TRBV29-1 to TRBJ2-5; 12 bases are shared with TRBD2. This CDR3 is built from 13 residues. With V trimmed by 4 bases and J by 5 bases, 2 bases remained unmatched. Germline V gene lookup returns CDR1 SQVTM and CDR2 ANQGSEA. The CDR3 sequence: CSVGGTSGETQYF. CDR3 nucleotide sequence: TGCAGCGTTGGGGGGACTAGCGGGGAGACCCAGTACTTC.

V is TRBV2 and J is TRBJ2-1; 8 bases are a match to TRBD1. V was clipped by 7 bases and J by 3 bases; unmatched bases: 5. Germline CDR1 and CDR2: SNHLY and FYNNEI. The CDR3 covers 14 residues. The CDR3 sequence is CASTPGTGYNEQFF. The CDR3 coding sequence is TGTGCCAGCACGCCCGGGACAGGCTACAATGAGCAGTTCTTC.

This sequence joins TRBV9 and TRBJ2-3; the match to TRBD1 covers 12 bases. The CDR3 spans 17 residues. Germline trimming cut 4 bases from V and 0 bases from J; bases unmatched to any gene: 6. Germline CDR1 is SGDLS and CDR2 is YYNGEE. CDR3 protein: CASSPRGTGGSTDTQYF. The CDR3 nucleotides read TGTGCCAGCAGCCCTAGGGGGACAGGGGGCAGCACAGATACGCAGTATTTT. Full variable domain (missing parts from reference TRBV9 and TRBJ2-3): DSGVTQTPKHLITATGQRVTLRCSPRSGDLSVYWYQQSLDQGLQFLIQYYNGEERAKGNILERFSAQQFPDLHSELNLSSLELGDSALYFCASSPRGTGGSTDTQYFGPGTRLTVL.

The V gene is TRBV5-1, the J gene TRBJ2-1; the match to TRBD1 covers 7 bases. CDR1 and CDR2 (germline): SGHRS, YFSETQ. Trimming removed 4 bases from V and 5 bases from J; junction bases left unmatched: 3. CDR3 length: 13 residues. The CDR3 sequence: CASSEGQHNEQFF. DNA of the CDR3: TGCGCCAGCAGCGAGGGACAGCACAATGAGCAGTTCTTC. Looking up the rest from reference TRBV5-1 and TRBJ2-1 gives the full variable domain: KAGVTQTPRYLIKTRGQQVTLSCSPISGHRSVSWYQQTPGQGLQFLFEYFSETQRNKGNFPGRFSGRQFSNSRSEMNVSTLELGDSALYLCASSEGQHNEQFFGPGTRLTVL.

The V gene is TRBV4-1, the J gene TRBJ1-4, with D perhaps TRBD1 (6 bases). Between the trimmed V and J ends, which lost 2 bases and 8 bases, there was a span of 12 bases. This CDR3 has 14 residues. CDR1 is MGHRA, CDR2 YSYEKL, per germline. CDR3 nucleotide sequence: TGCGCCAGCAGCCAATCCGGGCAGGGGGAAAAACTGTTTTTT. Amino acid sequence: CASSQSGQGEKLFF.

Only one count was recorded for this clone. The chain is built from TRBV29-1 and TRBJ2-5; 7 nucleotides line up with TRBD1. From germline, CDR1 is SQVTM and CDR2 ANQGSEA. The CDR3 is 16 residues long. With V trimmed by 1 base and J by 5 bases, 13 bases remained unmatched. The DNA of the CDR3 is TGCAGCGTTGAAGGCCCGACAGGGTTTAAGGGGGAGACCCAGTACTTC. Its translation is CSVEGPTGFKGETQYF. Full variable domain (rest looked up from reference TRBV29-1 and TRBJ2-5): SAVISQKPSRDICQRGTSLTIQCQVDSQVTMMFWYRQQPGQSLTLIATANQGSEATYESGFVIDKFPISRPNLTFSTLTVSNMSPEDSSIYLCSVEGPTGFKGETQYFGPGTRLLVL.

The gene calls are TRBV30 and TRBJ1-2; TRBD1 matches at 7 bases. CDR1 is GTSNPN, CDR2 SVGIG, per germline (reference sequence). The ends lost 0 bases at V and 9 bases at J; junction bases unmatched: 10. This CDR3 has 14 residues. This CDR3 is CAWSVYRGEMRYTF. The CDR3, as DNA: TGTGCCTGGAGTGTATACAGGGGAGAAATGCGCTACACCTTC.

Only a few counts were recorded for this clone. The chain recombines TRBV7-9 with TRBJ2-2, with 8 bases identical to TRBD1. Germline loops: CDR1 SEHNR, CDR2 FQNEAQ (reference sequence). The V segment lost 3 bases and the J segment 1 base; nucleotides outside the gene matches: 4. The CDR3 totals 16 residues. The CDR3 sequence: CASSFWTGQNTGELFF. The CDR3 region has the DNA TGTGCCAGCAGCTTCTGGACAGGGCAGAACACCGGGGAGCTGTTTTTT. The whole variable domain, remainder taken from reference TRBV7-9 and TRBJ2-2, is DTGVSQNPRHKITKRGQNVTFRCDPISEHNRLYWYRQTLGQGPEFLTYFQNEAQLEKSRLLSDRFSAERPKGSFSTLEIQRTEQGDSAMYLCASSFWTGQNTGELFFGEGSRLTVL.

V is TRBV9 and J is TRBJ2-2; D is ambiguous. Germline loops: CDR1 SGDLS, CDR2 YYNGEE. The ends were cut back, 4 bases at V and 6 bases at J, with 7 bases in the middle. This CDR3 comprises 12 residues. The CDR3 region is CASSPGAGELFF. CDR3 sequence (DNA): TGTGCCAGCAGCCCCGGTGCCGGGGAGCTGTTTTTT. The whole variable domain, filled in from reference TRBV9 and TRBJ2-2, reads DSGVTQTPKHLITATGQRVTLRCSPRSGDLSVYWYQQSLDQGLQFLIQYYNGEERAKGNILERFSAQQFPDLHSELNLSSLELGDSALYFCASSPGAGELFFGEGSRLTVL.